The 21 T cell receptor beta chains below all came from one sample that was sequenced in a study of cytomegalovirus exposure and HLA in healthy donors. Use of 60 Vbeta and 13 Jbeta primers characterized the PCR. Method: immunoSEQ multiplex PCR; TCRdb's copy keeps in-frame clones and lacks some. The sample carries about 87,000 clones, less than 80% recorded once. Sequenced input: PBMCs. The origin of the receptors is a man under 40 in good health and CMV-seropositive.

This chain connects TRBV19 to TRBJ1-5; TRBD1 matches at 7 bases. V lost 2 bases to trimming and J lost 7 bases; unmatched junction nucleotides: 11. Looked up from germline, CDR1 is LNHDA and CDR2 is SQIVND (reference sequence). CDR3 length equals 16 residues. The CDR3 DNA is TGTGCCAGTAGTATATCCTCAGGGGGACCACAGCAGCCCCAGCATTTT. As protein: CASSISSGGPQQPQHF.

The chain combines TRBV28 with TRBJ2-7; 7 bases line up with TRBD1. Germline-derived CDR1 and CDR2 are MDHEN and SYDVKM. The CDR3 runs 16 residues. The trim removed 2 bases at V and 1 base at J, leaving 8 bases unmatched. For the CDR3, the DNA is TGTGCCAGCAGTTTAAGAGGACAGGTCTCATCCTACGAGCAGTACTTC. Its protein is CASSLRGQVSSYEQYF.

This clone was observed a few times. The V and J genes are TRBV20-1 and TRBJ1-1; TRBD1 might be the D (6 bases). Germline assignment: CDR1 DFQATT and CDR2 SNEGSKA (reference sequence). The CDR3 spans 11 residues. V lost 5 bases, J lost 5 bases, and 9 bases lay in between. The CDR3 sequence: CSAYRVTEAFF. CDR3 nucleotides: TGCAGTGCTTACAGGGTAACTGAAGCTTTCTTT.

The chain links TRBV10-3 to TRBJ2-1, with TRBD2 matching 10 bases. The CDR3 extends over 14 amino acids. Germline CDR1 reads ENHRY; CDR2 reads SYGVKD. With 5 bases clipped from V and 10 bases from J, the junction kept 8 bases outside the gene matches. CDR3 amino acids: CAISSSSGSGEQFF. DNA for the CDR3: TGTGCCATCAGTTCGTCTAGCGGGAGCGGGGAGCAGTTCTTC.

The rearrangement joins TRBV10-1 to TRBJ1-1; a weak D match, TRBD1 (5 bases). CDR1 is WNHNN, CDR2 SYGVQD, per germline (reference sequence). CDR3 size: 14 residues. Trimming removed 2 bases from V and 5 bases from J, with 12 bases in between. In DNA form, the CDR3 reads TGCGCCAGCAGTGAGGCTGACAAGGGGACTGAAGCTTTCTTT. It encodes CASSEADKGTEAFF.

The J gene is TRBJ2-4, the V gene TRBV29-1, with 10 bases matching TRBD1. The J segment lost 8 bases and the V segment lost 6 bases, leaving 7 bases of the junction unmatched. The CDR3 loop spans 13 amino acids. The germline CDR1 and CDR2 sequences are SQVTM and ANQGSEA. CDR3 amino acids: CSVSRDRGDIQYF. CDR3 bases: TGCAGCGTCTCCAGGGACAGGGGTGACATTCAGTACTTC. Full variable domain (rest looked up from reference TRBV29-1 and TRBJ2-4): SAVISQKPSRDICQRGTSLTIQCQVDSQVTMMFWYRQQPGQSLTLIATANQGSEATYESGFVIDKFPISRPNLTFSTLTVSNMSPEDSSIYLCSVSRDRGDIQYFGAGTRLSVL.

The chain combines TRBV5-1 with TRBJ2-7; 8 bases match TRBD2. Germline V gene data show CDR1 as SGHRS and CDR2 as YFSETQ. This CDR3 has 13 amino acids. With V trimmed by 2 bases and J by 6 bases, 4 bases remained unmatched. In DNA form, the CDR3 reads TGCGCCAGCAGCTTTTCGGGAGGGGTCGAGCAGTACTTC. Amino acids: CASSFSGGVEQYF.

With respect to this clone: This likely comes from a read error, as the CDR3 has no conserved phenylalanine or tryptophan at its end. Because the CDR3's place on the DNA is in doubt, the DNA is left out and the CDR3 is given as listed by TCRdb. CDR3 residues: CASSELGGPGL. This chain uses TRBV2 with TRBJ1-2. In germline, CDR1 is SNHLY, CDR2 FYNNEI. The CDR3 numbers 11 amino acids, ends counted.

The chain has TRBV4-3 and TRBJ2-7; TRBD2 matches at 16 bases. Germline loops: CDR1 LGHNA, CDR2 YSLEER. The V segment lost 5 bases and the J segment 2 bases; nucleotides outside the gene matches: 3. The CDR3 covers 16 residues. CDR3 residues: CASSEGTSGRAYEQYF. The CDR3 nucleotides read TGCGCCAGCAGCGAAGGGACTAGCGGGAGGGCCTACGAGCAGTACTTC.

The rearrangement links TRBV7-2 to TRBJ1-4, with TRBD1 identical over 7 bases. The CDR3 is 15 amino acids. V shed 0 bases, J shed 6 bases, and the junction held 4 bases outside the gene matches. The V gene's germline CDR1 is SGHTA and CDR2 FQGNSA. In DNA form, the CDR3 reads TGTGCCAGCAGCTTAGCAGGGGGCAGGGATGAAAAACTGTTTTTT. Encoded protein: CASSLAGGRDEKLFF. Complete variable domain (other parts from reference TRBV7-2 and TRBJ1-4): GAGVSQSPSNKVTEKGKDVELRCDPISGHTALYWYRQSLGQGLEFLIYFQGNSAPDKSGLPSDRFSAERTGGSVSTLTIQRTQQEDSAVYLCASSLAGGRDEKLFFGSGTQLSVL.

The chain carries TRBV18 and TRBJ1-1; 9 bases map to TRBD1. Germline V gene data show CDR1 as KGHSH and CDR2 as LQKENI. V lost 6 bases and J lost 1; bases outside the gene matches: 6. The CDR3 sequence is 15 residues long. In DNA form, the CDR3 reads TGTGCCAGCTCCCCCCGGGACAGGGCGAACACTGAAGCTTTCTTT. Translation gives CASSPRDRANTEAFF.

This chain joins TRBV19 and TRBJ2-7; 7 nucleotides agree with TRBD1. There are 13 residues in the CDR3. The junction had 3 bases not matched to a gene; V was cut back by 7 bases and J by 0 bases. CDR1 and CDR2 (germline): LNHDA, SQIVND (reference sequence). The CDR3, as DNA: TGTGCCAGTATGGGGGACAGCTCCTACGAGCAGTACTTC. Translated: CASMGDSSYEQYF.

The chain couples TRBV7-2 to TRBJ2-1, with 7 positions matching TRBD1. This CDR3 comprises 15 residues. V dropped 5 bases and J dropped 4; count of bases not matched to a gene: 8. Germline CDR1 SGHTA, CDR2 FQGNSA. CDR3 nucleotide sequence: TGTGCCAGCAGCAAGACAGGGTCGGGTTACAATGAGCAGTTCTTC. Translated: CASSKTGSGYNEQFF.

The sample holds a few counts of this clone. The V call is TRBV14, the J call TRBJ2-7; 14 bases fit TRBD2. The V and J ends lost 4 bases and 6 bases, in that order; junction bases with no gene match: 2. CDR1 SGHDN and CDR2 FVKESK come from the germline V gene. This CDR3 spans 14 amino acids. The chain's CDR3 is CASSPGLAGGEQYF. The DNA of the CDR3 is TGTGCCAGCAGCCCAGGACTAGCGGGAGGCGAGCAGTACTTC.

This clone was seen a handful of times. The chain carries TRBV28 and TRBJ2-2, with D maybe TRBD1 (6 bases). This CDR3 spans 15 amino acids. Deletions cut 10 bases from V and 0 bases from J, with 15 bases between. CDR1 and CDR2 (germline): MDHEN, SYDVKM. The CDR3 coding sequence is TGTGCCACTTCAATCCGGGACACGAACACCGGGGAGCTGTTTTTT. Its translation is CATSIRDTNTGELFF.

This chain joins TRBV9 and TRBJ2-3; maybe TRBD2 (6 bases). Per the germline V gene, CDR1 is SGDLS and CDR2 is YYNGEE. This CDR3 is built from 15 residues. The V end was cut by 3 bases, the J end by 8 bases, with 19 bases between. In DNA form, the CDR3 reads TGTGCCAGCAGCGAGGCGGGGCACCCGGAGTTTACGCAGTATTTT. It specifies CASSEAGHPEFTQYF.

Here the CDR3 reads CASSSPRKERERTDTQYF. The CDR3 DNA sequence: TGTGCCAGCAGCTCCCCCCGGAAGGAGCGGGAGCGCACAGATACGCAGTATTTT. The gene calls are TRBV7-2 and TRBJ2-3, with TRBD2 matching over 8 bases. The germline V gene encodes CDR1 SGHTA and CDR2 FQGNSA. Trimming took 4 bases from V and 1 from J; bases not matched to a gene: 13. The CDR3 covers 18 residues.

CDR3 DNA: TGTGCCAGCAGTAACCGGGGGTTAGCGGGAATAAGAGAGACCCAGTACTTC. Amino acids: CASSNRGLAGIRETQYF. The rearrangement uses TRBV27 and TRBJ2-5, with 8 bases fitting TRBD2. This CDR3 is built from 17 residues. V shed 5 bases, J shed 4 bases, and the junction held 15 bases outside the gene matches. CDR1 and CDR2 (germline): MNHEY, SMNVEV (reference sequence).

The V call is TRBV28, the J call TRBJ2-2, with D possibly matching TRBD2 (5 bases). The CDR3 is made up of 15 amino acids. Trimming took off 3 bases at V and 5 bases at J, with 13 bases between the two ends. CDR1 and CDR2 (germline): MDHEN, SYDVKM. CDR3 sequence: CASSFLRDRTGELFF. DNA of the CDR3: TGTGCCAGCAGTTTTCTCCGGGATAGGACCGGGGAGCTGTTTTTT.

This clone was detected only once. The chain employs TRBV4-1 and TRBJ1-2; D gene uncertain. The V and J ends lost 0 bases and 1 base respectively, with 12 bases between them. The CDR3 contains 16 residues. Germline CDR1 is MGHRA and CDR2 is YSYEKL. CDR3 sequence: CASSQDLGRINYGYTF. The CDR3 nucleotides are TGCGCCAGCAGCCAAGATCTAGGCCGAATTAACTATGGCTACACCTTC.

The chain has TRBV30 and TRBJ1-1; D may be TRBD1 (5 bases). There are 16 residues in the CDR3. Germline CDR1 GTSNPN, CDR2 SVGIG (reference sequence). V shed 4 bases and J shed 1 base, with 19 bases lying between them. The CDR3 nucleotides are TGTGCCTGGACTCCGAAGGGGCAGGGTCAGAACACTGAAGCTTTCTTT. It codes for CAWTPKGQGQNTEAFF.